The rows below give T cell receptor beta chains drawn from one sample of a study of blood T cell repertoires in COVID-19. TCRdb's copy holds only in-frame clones and misses some; the assay was immunoSEQ multiplex PCR. The sample lists roughly 96,000 clones, about 80% occurring once. Input material: peripheral blood. These receptors originate from a man aged 55 to 70 with acute or convalescent COVID-19. The CDR3 runs from the conserved cysteine through the conserved F or W. The order of the fields is J gene, V gene, D gene, clone size, CDR3 protein, CDR3 DNA. The D gene is left open where the match is weak. The listing skips clone size in some rows; elsewhere it reads once, few, many or a size class.

j_gene: TRBJ2-5
v_gene: TRBV7-9
d_gene: TRBD2
abundance: NA
CDR3aa: CASSRTSVETQYF
CDR3nt: TGTGCCAGCAGTCGGACTAGTGTAGAGACCCAGTACTTC

j_gene: TRBJ2-2
v_gene: TRBV5-8
d_gene: NA
abundance: NA
CDR3aa: CASSLERDEPFANTGELFF
CDR3nt: TGTGCCAGCAGCTTGGAAAGAGATGAGCCTTTCGCGAACACCGGGGAGCTGTTTTTT

j_gene: TRBJ2-1
v_gene: TRBV30
d_gene: NA
abundance: NA
CDR3aa: CACFSGGKGRDPYNEQFF
CDR3nt: TGTGCCTGTTTTTCCGGGGGAAAGGGCCGGGACCCTTACAATGAGCAGTTCTTC

j_gene: TRBJ1-2
v_gene: TRBV19
d_gene: NA
abundance: NA
CDR3aa: CATRKEGGDGYTF
CDR3nt: TGTGCCACCAGAAAGGAAGGGGGGGATGGCTACACCTTC

j_gene: TRBJ1-1
v_gene: TRBV6-9
d_gene: TRBD1
abundance: NA
CDR3aa: CASSYGIGQGDSEAFF
CDR3nt: TGTGCCAGCAGTTATGGTATCGGACAGGGGGACTCTGAAGCTTTCTTT

j_gene: TRBJ1-4
v_gene: TRBV7-2
d_gene: NA
abundance: once
CDR3aa: CASSLVPQARNEKLFF
CDR3nt: TGTGCCAGCAGCTTAGTTCCCCAGGCCAGGAATGAAAAACTGTTTTTT

j_gene: TRBJ1-2
v_gene: TRBV7-2
d_gene: NA
abundance: few
CDR3aa: CASSTTGFYGYTF
CDR3nt: TGTGCCAGCAGCACGACTGGGTTCTATGGCTACACCTTC

j_gene: TRBJ1-1
v_gene: TRBV9
d_gene: TRBD1
abundance: NA
CDR3aa: CASSVGGQGGRYTEAFF
CDR3nt: TGTGCCAGCAGCGTAGGAGGACAGGGGGGGAGGTACACTGAAGCTTTCTTT

j_gene: TRBJ1-2
v_gene: TRBV6-6
d_gene: NA
abundance: once
CDR3aa: CASSSVDTYGYTF
CDR3nt: TGTGCCAGCAGTTCCGTAGACACCTATGGCTACACCTTC

j_gene: TRBJ2-3
v_gene: TRBV11-3
d_gene: TRBD2
abundance: once
CDR3aa: CASSSRTSGNADTQYF
CDR3nt: TGTGCCAGCAGCTCTCGGACTAGCGGGAACGCAGATACGCAGTATTTT

j_gene: TRBJ2-2
v_gene: TRBV4-1
d_gene: TRBD1
abundance: NA
CDR3aa: CASSQTGGEGNGELFF
CDR3nt: TGCGCCAGCAGCCAAACAGGGGGCGAAGGAAACGGGGAGCTGTTTTTT

j_gene: TRBJ1-1
v_gene: TRBV5-4
d_gene: NA
abundance: NA
CDR3aa: CASRQGSSEAFF
CDR3nt: TGTGCCAGCAGACAGGGAAGTAGTGAAGCTTTCTTT

j_gene: TRBJ1-1
v_gene: TRBV2
d_gene: NA
abundance: NA
CDR3aa: CASSEYGGSNTEAFF
CDR3nt: TGTGCCAGCAGTGAATACGGGGGGTCGAACACTGAAGCTTTCTTT

j_gene: TRBJ1-5
v_gene: TRBV30
d_gene: NA
abundance: NA
CDR3aa: CAWSDGAGNQPQHF
CDR3nt: TGTGCCTGGAGCGACGGAGCGGGCAATCAGCCCCAGCATTTT

j_gene: TRBJ1-1
v_gene: TRBV30
d_gene: NA
abundance: NA
CDR3aa: CAWSDSSFSEAFF
CDR3nt: TGTGCCTGGAGTGACTCTTCATTTTCTGAAGCTTTCTTT

j_gene: TRBJ2-5
v_gene: TRBV27
d_gene: NA
abundance: NA
CDR3aa: CASSLRIGSGETQYF
CDR3nt: TGTGCCAGCAGTTTAAGGATCGGGAGCGGAGAGACCCAGTACTTC

j_gene: TRBJ1-3
v_gene: TRBV19
d_gene: NA
abundance: NA
CDR3aa: CASSIDDAGSSGNTIYF
CDR3nt: TGTGCCAGTAGTATAGATGATGCAGGTTCCTCTGGAAACACCATATATTTT

j_gene: TRBJ2-2
v_gene: TRBV18
d_gene: TRBD1
abundance: NA
CDR3aa: CASSSGQGDTGELFF
CDR3nt: TGTGCCAGCTCATCGGGACAGGGAGACACCGGGGAGCTGTTTTTT

j_gene: TRBJ1-5
v_gene: TRBV18
d_gene: NA
abundance: NA
CDR3aa: CASSPQEGGSRQPQHF
CDR3nt: TGTGCCAGCTCACCACAGGAAGGAGGATCGAGGCAGCCCCAGCATTTT

j_gene: TRBJ2-1
v_gene: TRBV11-3
d_gene: NA
abundance: NA
CDR3aa: CASTARDSSSYNEQFF
CDR3nt: TGTGCCAGCACAGCAAGGGACTCCAGCTCCTACAATGAGCAGTTCTTC

j_gene: TRBJ2-2
v_gene: TRBV4-1
d_gene: NA
abundance: NA
CDR3aa: CASSQDRVTGELFF
CDR3nt: TGCGCCAGCAGCCAAGATCGGGTGACCGGGGAGCTGTTTTTT

j_gene: TRBJ2-2
v_gene: TRBV6-5
d_gene: TRBD1
abundance: few
CDR3aa: CASRLTGAHTGELFF
CDR3nt: TGTGCCAGCAGACTAACAGGGGCGCACACCGGGGAGCTGTTTTTT

j_gene: TRBJ2-1
v_gene: TRBV2
d_gene: NA
abundance: once
CDR3aa: CASSEVLTSSDNEQFF
CDR3nt: TGTGCCAGCAGTGAAGTATTGACTAGTAGCGACAATGAGCAGTTCTTC

j_gene: TRBJ1-1
v_gene: TRBV12-5
d_gene: NA
abundance: NA
CDR3aa: CASASGANTEAFF
CDR3nt: TGTGCTAGTGCGTCCGGAGCCAACACTGAAGCTTTCTTT

j_gene: TRBJ1-4
v_gene: TRBV7-9
d_gene: TRBD1
abundance: NA
CDR3aa: CASSTGQSNEKLFF
CDR3nt: TGTGCCAGCAGCACGGGACAGAGTAATGAAAAACTGTTTTTT

j_gene: TRBJ1-3
v_gene: TRBV3-1/TRBV3-2
d_gene: NA
abundance: NA
CDR3aa: CASSQGSGVAGNTIYF
CDR3nt: TGTGCCAGCAGCCAAGGTAGCGGGGTAGCAGGAAACACCATATATTTT